The 27 T cell receptor beta chains given below trace back to one sample, sequenced in a study of human T cells and chemical hapten exposure. TCRdb recomputed calls from the RACE reads with MiXCR, one row per CDR3 protein. The table has 300,000 to 450,000 distinct CDR3 sequences, less than 6.5% seen once. This sample's time point: pre-sensitization, week 0. Treatment noted: therapeutic diphenylcyclopropenone sensitization with weekly scalp DPC. Here the sequenced sample was whole blood, taken in connection with sensitization to the hapten diphenylcyclopropenone (DPC). These receptors were collected from a woman aged 50 to 60 with alopecia areata. Some clones in this sample may be carry-over from other donors' samples.

The chain employs TRBV7-9 and TRBJ1-1, with a weak D call TRBD1 (5 bases). This CDR3 has 12 residues. V was pared by 11 bases and J by 0 bases, with 10 bases between. Looked up from germline, CDR1 is SEHNR and CDR2 is FQNEAQ (reference sequence). The CDR3 loop reads CACPGLNTEAFF. In nucleotides, the CDR3 is TGTGCCTGCCCAGGGTTGAACACTGAAGCTTTCTTT.

This clonotype was seen repeatedly, ten times or more. The rearrangement joins TRBV4-3 to TRBJ1-5, with D unresolved. V was pared by 0 bases and J by 3 bases, with 6 bases between. This CDR3 has 14 residues. Germline assignment: CDR1 LGHNA and CDR2 YSLEER. The CDR3 here is CASSQDGLNQPQHF. The CDR3 region has the DNA TGCGCCAGCAGCCAAGACGGACTCAATCAGCCCCAGCATTTT.

This clonotype was observed many times. This rearrangement joins TRBV28 to TRBJ2-4; no firm D call. CDR1 and CDR2 from the germline V gene are MDHEN and SYDVKM. The CDR3 contains 11 residues. Trimming removed 10 bases at V and 3 bases at J, with 7 bases between. The CDR3 bases are TGTGCCACCACGTACAAAAACATTCAGTACTTC. Protein product: CATTYKNIQYF.

V usage is TRBV5-1 and J usage is TRBJ2-3; D is possibly TRBD1 or TRBD2 (5 bases each). There are 15 residues in the CDR3. The germline gives CDR1 SGHRS, CDR2 YFSETQ. Deletions cut 2 bases from V and 6 bases from J, with 16 bases between. The CDR3 reads CASSLQGTGPDTQYF. CDR3 nucleotides: TGCGCCAGCAGCTTACAAGGGACCGGGCCCGATACGCAGTATTTT. Looking up the rest from reference TRBV5-1 and TRBJ2-3 gives the full variable domain: KAGVTQTPRYLIKTRGQQVTLSCSPISGHRSVSWYQQTPGQGLQFLFEYFSETQRNKGNFPGRFSGRQFSNSRSEMNVSTLELGDSALYLCASSLQGTGPDTQYFGPGTRLTVL.

This clonotype was observed a handful of times. This sequence joins TRBV5-1 and TRBJ2-3; 10 nucleotides line up with TRBD2. The CDR3 spans 15 residues. V dropped 4 bases and J dropped 4; count of bases not matched to a gene: 6. Germline-derived CDR1 and CDR2 are SGHRS and YFSETQ. The CDR3 DNA follows: TGCGCCAGCAGCACCCCTAGCGGGGGCGCAGATACGCAGTATTTT. Its protein is CASSTPSGGADTQYF.

This clonotype has ten or more counts. The V gene is TRBV7-2, the J gene TRBJ2-5; 15 positions match TRBD2. The CDR3 runs to 16 residues. Germline trimming cut 5 bases from V and 5 bases from J; bases unmatched to any gene: 6. The germline V gene encodes CDR1 SGHTA and CDR2 FQGNSA. CDR3 sequence: CASSKGLAGGSETQYF. In DNA, the CDR3 is TGTGCCAGCAGCAAGGGACTAGCGGGAGGCAGTGAGACCCAGTACTTC. The full variable domain, rest sourced from reference TRBV7-2 and TRBJ2-5, is GAGVSQSPSNKVTEKGKDVELRCDPISGHTALYWYRQSLGQGLEFLIYFQGNSAPDKSGLPSDRFSAERTGGSVSTLTIQRTQQEDSAVYLCASSKGLAGGSETQYFGPGTRLLVL.

This clonotype was observed many times. The chain carries TRBV20-1 and TRBJ1-3, with no clear D. V was clipped by 4 bases and J by 0 bases, with 10 bases between them. Germline assignment: CDR1 DFQATT and CDR2 SNEGSKA (reference sequence). There are 14 residues in the CDR3. The CDR3 bases are TGCAGTGCTATGTTAGGAAGCTCTGGAAACACCATATATTTT. The encoded protein is CSAMLGSSGNTIYF.

This clonotype was counted only a few times. V usage is TRBV6-2 or TRBV6-3 and J usage is TRBJ2-2, with 13 bases fitting TRBD2. Germline lookup yields CDR1 MNHEY and CDR2 SVGEGT. The ends lost 2 bases at V and 8 bases at J; junction bases unmatched: 2. This CDR3 contains 15 residues. The chain's CDR3 is CASSYAGLAGGELFF. DNA for the CDR3: TGTGCCAGCAGTTACGCGGGACTAGCGGGAGGGGAGCTGTTTTTT.

The sample holds many counts of this clonotype. This chain joins TRBV6-6 and TRBJ1-2, with D possibly matching TRBD1 (5 bases). This CDR3 has 16 amino acids. V dropped 2 bases and J dropped 4 bases, with 17 bases sitting between them. Germline V gene sequence: CDR1 MNHNY, CDR2 SVGAGI (reference sequence). The CDR3 nucleotides are TGTGCCAGCAGTTACGACCAGGGTTTAGGAGCCTATGGCTACACCTTC. This encodes CASSYDQGLGAYGYTF.

V is TRBV12-3 or TRBV12-4 and J is TRBJ2-7; no clear D gene. Trimming removed 6 bases at V and 0 bases at J, with 15 bases between. This CDR3 is 15 amino acids long. The CDR3 nucleotides read TGTGCCAGCAGCATCGCTCTGGGAAGCTCCTACGAGCAGTACTTC. Translated: CASSIALGSSYEQYF.

In its sample, this clonotype was seen many times. The rearrangement links TRBV27 to TRBJ1-2; D may be TRBD1 (5 bases). From germline, CDR1 is MNHEY and CDR2 SMNVEV (reference sequence). Trimming left V 4 bases short and J 8 bases short, with 20 bases between. This CDR3 has 15 amino acids. The CDR3 bases are TGTGCCAGCAGTTACGATCGTGGGGCCCGTTGGGGCTACACCTTC. As protein: CASSYDRGARWGYTF.

This clonotype was observed a few times. The chain is built from TRBV12-3 or TRBV12-4 and TRBJ2-7; TRBD1 agrees at 9 bases. The CDR3 sequence is 13 residues long. V lost 3 bases to trimming and J lost 8 bases; unmatched junction nucleotides: 5. The CDR3 here is CASSLGTGSKQYF. In DNA, the CDR3 is TGTGCCAGCAGTTTGGGGACAGGGAGTAAGCAGTACTTC.

The chain couples TRBV11-2 to TRBJ2-1; 7 bases match TRBD2. Germline CDR1 is SGHAT and CDR2 is FQNNGV. J lost 2 bases, V lost 4 bases, and 11 bases had no gene match. The CDR3 is 17 residues long. CDR3 coding DNA: TGTGCCAGCAGCTCGGGGCCACTAGCGCACCCCTACAATGAGCAGTTCTTC. This encodes CASSSGPLAHPYNEQFF.

V and J are TRBV20-1 and TRBJ2-3; D is unclear. CDR1 is DFQATT and CDR2 is SNEGSKA in the germline V gene (reference sequence). CDR3 size: 13 residues. V gave up 5 bases and J gave up 6 bases, with 15 bases separating them. CDR3 region: CSASVVAADTQYF. The CDR3 DNA reads as TGCAGTGCTTCTGTGGTCGCAGCGGATACGCAGTATTTT.

This clonotype was picked up many times. The chain recombines TRBV20-1 with TRBJ1-2; maybe TRBD1 (6 bases). V lost 6 bases, J lost 0 bases, and 14 bases lay in between. The CDR3 loop spans 14 amino acids. Germline-derived CDR1 and CDR2 are DFQATT and SNEGSKA (reference sequence). The chain's CDR3 is CSARPGGPNYGYTF. The CDR3 nucleotides are TGCAGTGCCCGCCCCGGGGGCCCTAACTATGGCTACACCTTC.

This clonotype was counted ten times or more. The rearrangement links TRBV14 to TRBJ1-2; D remains unclear. Trimming cost V 1 base and J 10 bases, with 7 bases left between them. This CDR3 is built from 11 residues. Germline V gives CDR1 SGHDN, CDR2 FVKESK. The CDR3 DNA is TGTGCCAGCAGCCAAGCTAGGGACTACACCTTC. As protein: CASSQARDYTF.

At least ten counts were recorded for this clonotype. V is TRBV3-1 and J is TRBJ2-2; D is unresolved. Trimming took off 0 bases at V and 5 bases at J, with 7 bases between the two ends. The CDR3 is made up of 14 amino acids. Per germline, CDR1 LGHDT and CDR2 YNNKEL (reference sequence). In DNA, the CDR3 is TGTGCCAGCAGCCAAGAAGTTAGAACCGGGGAGCTGTTTTTT. Translation: CASSQEVRTGELFF.

This clonotype was picked up many times. The chain couples TRBV7-2 to TRBJ2-1; 9 bases line up with TRBD2. V trimming: 1 base; J trimming: 9 bases; junction bases outside the gene matches: 4. The CDR3 runs 14 residues. Germline V gene sequence: CDR1 SGHTA, CDR2 FQGNSA. The CDR3 DNA is TGTGCCAGCAGCTTAGTGCGGGAGGGGGGTGAGCAGTTCTTC. Translation: CASSLVREGGEQFF. Using reference TRBV7-2 and TRBJ2-1 for the parts outside the CDR3, the full variable domain is GAGVSQSPSNKVTEKGKDVELRCDPISGHTALYWYRQSLGQGLEFLIYFQGNSAPDKSGLPSDRFSAERTGGSVSTLTIQRTQQEDSAVYLCASSLVREGGEQFFGPGTRLTVL.

This rearrangement joins TRBV10-3 to TRBJ2-7, with D perhaps TRBD1 or TRBD2 (5 bases each). The CDR3 runs to 15 residues. Germline V gene lookup returns CDR1 ENHRY and CDR2 SYGVKD. Trimming stripped 5 bases from V and 4 bases from J, with 18 bases between. As DNA, the CDR3 is TGTGCCATCAGTATGGAAGGGGACCCCTGGTACGAGCAGTACTTC. It is translated as CAISMEGDPWYEQYF.

This clonotype was counted many times. CDR3 bases: TGTGCCAGCAGGCCAAGGGGTCAGCCCCAGCATTTT. Translation gives CASRPRGQPQHF. This chain links TRBV27 with TRBJ1-5; D possibly corresponds to TRBD1 (5 bases). The germline V gene encodes CDR1 MNHEY and CDR2 SMNVEV (reference sequence). This CDR3 has 12 residues. Trimming took off 6 bases at V and 6 bases at J, with 9 bases between the two ends.

This chain uses TRBV18 with TRBJ1-5; D possibly corresponds to TRBD1 (5 bases). CDR1 and CDR2 from the germline V gene are KGHSH and LQKENI. CDR3 length: 15 amino acids. The germline V and J ends were trimmed by 4 bases and 3 bases, with 13 bases remaining between them. CDR3 nucleotide sequence: TGTGCCAGCTCACTAAGTGGGGCGCCCAATCAGCCCCAGCATTTT. Encoded protein: CASSLSGAPNQPQHF.

V is TRBV7-8 and J is TRBJ1-5; no clear D. The germline V and J ends were trimmed by 0 bases and 0 bases, with 15 bases remaining between them. Germline CDR1 and CDR2: SGHVS and FQNEAQ. The CDR3 is 18 amino acids. DNA of the CDR3: TGTGCCAGCAGCTTAGCGGGCGGAAACCCGTATAGCAATCAGCCCCAGCATTTT. Protein: CASSLAGGNPYSNQPQHF.

Ten or more counts support this clonotype. J is TRBJ2-1 and V is TRBV5-6, with D possibly being TRBD1 or TRBD2 (5 bases each). The CDR3 length is 16 residues. The V gene lost 5 bases and the J gene lost 0 bases, with 15 bases spanning the gap. Germline CDR1 reads SGHDT; CDR2 reads YYEEEE. The CDR3: CASSYGTSSSYNEQFF. The CDR3 DNA sequence: TGTGCCAGCAGTTACGGGACCTCGAGCTCCTACAATGAGCAGTTCTTC.

In its sample, this clonotype was seen many times. The chain joins TRBV11-2 to TRBJ2-2, with D hard to call. The CDR3 contains 14 residues. Germline CDR1 is SGHAT and CDR2 is FQNNGV. The germline V and J ends were trimmed by 1 base and 5 bases, with 8 bases remaining between them. In DNA, the CDR3 is TGTGCCAGCAGCTTAGGTCTTGGGACCGGGGAGCTGTTTTTT. Amino acids: CASSLGLGTGELFF.

A few counts support this clonotype. The J gene is TRBJ2-7, the V gene TRBV12-3 or TRBV12-4, with D perhaps assigned TRBD1 or TRBD2 (5 bases each). V was shortened by 6 bases and J by 6 bases, with 12 bases between the two germline ends. The CDR3 spans 12 residues. The CDR3 is CASSSFGGEQYF. The CDR3 DNA follows: TGTGCCAGCAGCTCCTTTGGGGGCGAGCAGTACTTC.

This clonotype has ten or more counts. The V call is TRBV5-1, the J call TRBJ2-1, with D tentatively TRBD1 (6 bases). Trimming removed 0 bases at V and 7 bases at J, with 11 bases between. Germline CDR1 is SGHRS and CDR2 is YFSETQ. This CDR3 region has 14 residues. DNA for the CDR3: TGCGCCAGCAGCTTGGGGGGGCCAGGGAATGAGCAGTTCTTC. This gives the protein CASSLGGPGNEQFF.

V gene TRBV28 combines with J gene TRBJ2-3; possibly TRBD1 for D (5 bases). Germline lookup yields CDR1 MDHEN and CDR2 SYDVKM. Trimming left V 1 base short and J 0 bases short, with 8 bases between. This CDR3 has 15 amino acids. The chain's CDR3 is CASSLFRASTDTQYF. CDR3 coding DNA: TGTGCCAGCAGTTTATTCAGGGCTAGCACAGATACGCAGTATTTT.